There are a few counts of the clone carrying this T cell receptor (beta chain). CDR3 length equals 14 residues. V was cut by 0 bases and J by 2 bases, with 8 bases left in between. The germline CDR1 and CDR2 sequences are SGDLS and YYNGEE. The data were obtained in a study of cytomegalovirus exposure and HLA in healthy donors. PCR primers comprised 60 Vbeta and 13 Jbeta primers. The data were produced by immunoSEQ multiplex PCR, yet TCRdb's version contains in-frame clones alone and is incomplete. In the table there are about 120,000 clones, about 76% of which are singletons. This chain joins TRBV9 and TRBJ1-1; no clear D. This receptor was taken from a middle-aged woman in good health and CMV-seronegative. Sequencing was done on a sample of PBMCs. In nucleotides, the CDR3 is TGTGCCAGCAGCGTAGCCCCACAAAACACTGAAGCTTTCTTT. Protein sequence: CASSVAPQNTEAFF.